What follows describes a single TCR beta chain. The data derive from a study of blood T cell repertoires in COVID-19. Study at large: Collection of acute and convalescent COVID-19 samples took place in the United States, Italy and Spain. In each case, the material was cDNA or gDNA derived from T cells, B-cell-depleted T cells, or PBMCs.

In the study's own analysis: Estimation of nucleated cell counts relied on the amplification of reference gene primers. The assay was immunoSEQ multiplex PCR, and TCRdb's table has in-frame clones only and misses some. That table is the source of V, J and clone size, and D and trimming were worked out from the DNA. The repertoire has 100,000 to 140,000 clones, approximately 84% of them found once; the top ten carry 4% to 5.5%. The material sequenced was peripheral blood. The TCR sequence derives from a human donor in a cohort sampled during active COVID-19.

This CDR3 is CASSWGGNSNQPQHF. As DNA, the CDR3 is TGTGCCAGCAGCTGGGGGGGAAATAGCAATCAGCCCCAGCATTTT. J is TRBJ1-5 and V is TRBV5-5; perhaps TRBD1 as D (5 bases). The CDR3 sequence is 15 residues long. Trimming cost V 3 bases and J 0 bases, with 10 bases left between them. Germline V gene lookup returns CDR1 SGHKS and CDR2 YYEKEE (reference sequence).